This is a list of T cell receptor beta chains from one sample in a study of blood T cell repertoires in COVID-19. Data came from immunoSEQ multiplex PCR; TCRdb stores just in-frame clones and leaves some out. This table has 200,000 to 250,000 clones, about 85% appearing once. The sample was peripheral blood. These receptors were taken from a woman under 30 who had recovered from COVID-19. The CDR3 runs from the conserved cysteine through the conserved F or W. A D gene is named only where the DNA matches it firmly. The listing skips clone size in some rows; elsewhere it reads once, few, many or a size class.

d_call,j_call,v_call,clone_size,cdr3_aa,cdr3_nt
-,TRBJ2-6,TRBV7-6,once,CASSQLGSGANVLTF,TGTGCCAGCAGCCAACTAGGCTCTGGGGCCAACGTCCTGACTTTC
TRBD2,TRBJ2-3,TRBV5-1,few,CASRGTSGATSTDTQYF,TGCGCCAGCAGGGGGACTAGCGGGGCAACTAGCACAGATACGCAGTATTTT
TRBD1,TRBJ1-4,TRBV5-1,-,CASSLEVGTDMALGKLFF,TGCGCCAGCAGCTTGGAGGTCGGGACAGATATGGCCCTGGGAAAACTGTTTTTT
-,TRBJ1-2,TRBV6-6,-,CASSTALGGKDGYTF,TGTGCCAGCAGCACCGCCCTGGGGGGGAAGGATGGCTACACCTTC
TRBD1,TRBJ1-3,TRBV18,-,CASSPGTGNGNTIYF,TGTGCCAGCTCACCGGGGACAGGGAATGGAAACACCATATATTTT
TRBD2,TRBJ2-2,TRBV10-3,-,CAIGTGTSGPGELFF,TGTGCCATCGGGACCGGGACTAGCGGCCCCGGGGAGCTGTTTTTT
TRBD1,TRBJ2-6,TRBV18,once,CASSLNRGTGANVLTF,TGTGCCAGCTCACTTAACAGGGGCACTGGGGCCAACGTCCTGACTTTC
TRBD1,TRBJ2-7,TRBV27,-,CATKHDRGPYEQYF,TGTGCCACCAAACACGACAGGGGGCCCTACGAGCAGTACTTC
-,TRBJ1-1,TRBV19,-,CASGAGVGTEAFF,TGTGCCAGCGGGGCAGGGGTGGGCACTGAAGCTTTCTTT
TRBD1,TRBJ1-1,TRBV4-1,once,CASSPTGQTNTEAFF,TGCGCCAGCAGCCCAACGGGACAGACGAACACTGAAGCTTTCTTT
TRBD2,TRBJ2-2,TRBV15,-,CATSMWTSENTGELFF,TGTGCCACCAGCATGTGGACTAGCGAGAACACCGGGGAGCTGTTTTTT
-,TRBJ2-7,TRBV2,-,CASSDSGAYEQYF,TGTGCCAGCAGTGATAGCGGTGCCTACGAGCAGTACTTC
-,TRBJ2-1,TRBV7-9,-,CASSPDSYNEQFF,TGTGCCAGCAGCCCGGACAGTTACAATGAGCAGTTCTTC
-,TRBJ2-1,TRBV7-3,-,CASSLGGDEQFF,TGTGCCAGCAGCTTAGGGGGCGATGAGCAGTTCTTC
TRBD1,TRBJ1-1,TRBV9,-,CASRSTGEAFF,TGTGCCAGCAGGTCGACAGGGGAAGCTTTCTTT
-,TRBJ2-7,TRBV5-1,-,CASSLELISTVYSYEQYF,TGCGCCAGCAGCTTGGAATTAATTTCGACAGTATACTCCTACGAGCAGTACTTC
-,TRBJ2-1,TRBV4-3,-,CASSQVLTRLGNEQFF,TGCGCCAGCAGCCAAGTATTGACTAGACTAGGCAATGAGCAGTTCTTC
TRBD1,TRBJ1-1,TRBV15,-,CATSRLDRDLAEAFF,TGTGCCACCAGCAGGCTAGACAGGGATTTGGCTGAAGCTTTCTTT
TRBD1,TRBJ2-1,TRBV6-5,few,CASKIGQGMNEQFF,TGTGCCAGCAAAATAGGACAGGGGATGAATGAGCAGTTCTTC
-,TRBJ2-2,TRBV7-3,few,CASSPAGTGELFF,TGTGCCAGCAGCCCCGCGGGCACCGGGGAGCTGTTTTTT
TRBD1,TRBJ1-5,TRBV6-2/TRBV6-3,few,CASSPDRAGYQPQHF,TGTGCCAGCAGCCCGGACAGGGCCGGATATCAGCCCCAGCATTTT
-,TRBJ1-4,TRBV6-6,-,CASSSSRGNEKLFF,TGTGCCAGCAGTTCCAGTAGGGGTAATGAAAAACTGTTTTTT
TRBD2,TRBJ2-1,TRBV7-6,-,CASSVSGSSYNEQFF,TGTGCCAGCAGTGTTAGCGGGAGCTCCTACAATGAGCAGTTCTTC
TRBD1,TRBJ2-2,TRBV4-3,-,CASSQEEGAAGELFF,TGCGCCAGCAGCCAAGAAGAGGGGGCCGCCGGGGAGCTGTTTTTT
-,TRBJ2-2,TRBV15,-,CATSRDPASLDGELFF,TGTGCCACCAGCAGAGATCCAGCGTCTTTGGACGGGGAGCTGTTTTTT
TRBD1,TRBJ2-6,TRBV7-3,-,CASSFGTGGSGANVLTF,TGTGCCAGCAGCTTCGGGACAGGGGGCTCTGGGGCCAACGTCCTGACTTTC
TRBD2,TRBJ2-1,TRBV7-6,-,CASSGTSARYNEQFF,TGTGCCAGCAGCGGGACTAGCGCCCGCTACAATGAGCAGTTCTTC
TRBD1,TRBJ1-1,TRBV18,-,CASSPGQANTEAFF,TGTGCCAGCTCACCGGGACAGGCGAACACTGAAGCTTTCTTT
TRBD1,TRBJ1-2,TRBV7-9,few,CASSLTGTVTGYTF,TGTGCCAGCAGCCTGACAGGGACGGTCACGGGCTACACCTTC
-,TRBJ2-7,TRBV5-6,-,CASTGGDSYEQYF,TGTGCCAGCACCGGAGGGGATTCCTACGAGCAGTACTTC
TRBD2,TRBJ2-1,TRBV5-1,-,CASSLDPSGSLSYEQFF,TGCGCCAGCAGCTTGGACCCTAGCGGGAGTCTTAGTTATGAGCAGTTCTTC
-,TRBJ1-6,TRBV19,-,CASSIGGVVDSPLHF,TGTGCCAGTAGTATTGGCGGGGTAGTGGATTCACCCCTCCACTTT
TRBD1,TRBJ1-1,TRBV3-1/TRBV3-2,-,CASSQRDRGTEAFF,TGTGCCAGCAGCCAGAGGGACAGGGGCACTGAAGCTTTCTTT
-,TRBJ1-5,TRBV6-6,-,CASSPLGRGERPQHF,TGTGCCAGCAGCCCCCTCGGCCGAGGCGAGCGGCCCCAGCATTTT
TRBD2,TRBJ2-7,TRBV5-1,few,CASSSSNTGTSGRYEQYF,TGCGCCAGCAGCTCAAGTAACACTGGAACTAGCGGACGCTACGAGCAGTACTTC
-,TRBJ1-1,TRBV9,-,CASSVGPGGNPEAFF,TGTGCCAGCAGCGTAGGTCCCGGGGGGAACCCTGAAGCTTTCTTT
-,TRBJ2-7,TRBV5-4,once,CASSFGGGSAYF,-
TRBD2,TRBJ2-7,TRBV6-2/TRBV6-3,-,CASSLLGSGGPYEQYF,TGTGCCAGCAGCCTCCTTGGTAGCGGGGGACCCTACGAGCAGTACTTC
-,TRBJ1-2,TRBV5-6,-,CASSFQGNYGYTF,TGTGCCAGCAGCTTTCAGGGTAACTATGGCTACACCTTC